This section outlines one TCR beta chain sequence together with its context. This specimen belongs to a study of OX40 agonist ivuxolimab in advanced cancers. Study information: Ivuxolimab is a fully human IgG2 antibody that activates OX40 (CD134). Treatment received earlier with anti-PD-1, anti-PD-L1 or anti-CTLA-4 agents was allowed, and roughly 40% had some.

Sampling of blood occurred at baseline, cycle 4 day 1, and cycle 7 day 1. Profiling relied on immunoSEQ multiplex PCR, and the TCRdb table lists in-frame clones only, not all of them. This sample has under 80,000 clones, with nearly 95% found just once. The CDR3 is 14 amino acids. Trimming stripped 5 bases from V and 2 bases from J, with 13 bases between. Germline CDR1 reads MNHEY; CDR2 reads SVGAGI. The chain is built from TRBV6-5 and TRBJ2-7; D is unclear. The specimen comprised CD4+ or CD8+ T cells sorted from blood, sampled in a trial of the OX40 agonist ivuxolimab. The source of this sequence is an adult with an advanced solid tumor such as melanoma, head and neck, liver or kidney cancer. CDR3 region: CASSDKGPTYEQYF. The CDR3, as DNA: TGTGCCAGCAGTGACAAAGGACCGACCTACGAGCAGTACTTC.